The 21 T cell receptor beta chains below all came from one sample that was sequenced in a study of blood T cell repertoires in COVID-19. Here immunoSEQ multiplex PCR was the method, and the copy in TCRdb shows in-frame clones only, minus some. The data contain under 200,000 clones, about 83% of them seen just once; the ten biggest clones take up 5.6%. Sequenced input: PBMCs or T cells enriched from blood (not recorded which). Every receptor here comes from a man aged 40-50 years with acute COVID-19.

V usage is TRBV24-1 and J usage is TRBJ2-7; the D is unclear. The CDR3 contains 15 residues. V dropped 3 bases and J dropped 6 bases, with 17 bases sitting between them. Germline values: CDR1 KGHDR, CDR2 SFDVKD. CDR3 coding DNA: TGTGCCACCAGTGATCCGCATGTTCCCACGGGCGAGCAGTACTTC. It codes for CATSDPHVPTGEQYF.

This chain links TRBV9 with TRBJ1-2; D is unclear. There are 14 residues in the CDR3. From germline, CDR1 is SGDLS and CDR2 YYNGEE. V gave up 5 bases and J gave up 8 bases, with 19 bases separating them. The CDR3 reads CASRPLNSGGGYTF. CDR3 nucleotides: TGTGCCAGCAGACCTCTCAACTCCGGAGGGGGCTACACCTTC.

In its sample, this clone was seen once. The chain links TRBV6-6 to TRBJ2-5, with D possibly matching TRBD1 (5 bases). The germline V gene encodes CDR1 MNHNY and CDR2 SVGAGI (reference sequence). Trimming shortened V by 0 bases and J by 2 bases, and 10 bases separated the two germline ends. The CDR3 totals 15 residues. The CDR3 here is CASSYSAGLQETQYF. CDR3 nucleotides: TGTGCCAGCAGTTACTCGGCAGGGCTACAAGAGACCCAGTACTTC.

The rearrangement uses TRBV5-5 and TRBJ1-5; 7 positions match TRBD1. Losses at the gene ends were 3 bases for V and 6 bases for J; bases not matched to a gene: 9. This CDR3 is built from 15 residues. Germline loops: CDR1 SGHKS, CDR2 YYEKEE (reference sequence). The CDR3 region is CASSYLDRVGQPQHF. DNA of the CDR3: TGTGCCAGCAGCTACTTAGACAGGGTGGGTCAGCCCCAGCATTTT. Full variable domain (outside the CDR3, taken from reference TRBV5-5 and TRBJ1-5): DAGVTQSPTHLIKTRGQQVTLRCSPISGHKSVSWYQQVLGQGPQFIFQYYEKEERGRGNFPDRFSARQFPNYSSELNVNALLLGDSALYLCASSYLDRVGQPQHFGDGTRLSIL.

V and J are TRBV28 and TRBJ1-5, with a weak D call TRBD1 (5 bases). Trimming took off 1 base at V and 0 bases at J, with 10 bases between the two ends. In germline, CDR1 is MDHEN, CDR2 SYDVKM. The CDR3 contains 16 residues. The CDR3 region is CASSLLGVYSNQPQHF. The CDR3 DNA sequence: TGTGCCAGCAGTTTATTAGGGGTCTATAGCAATCAGCCCCAGCATTTT.

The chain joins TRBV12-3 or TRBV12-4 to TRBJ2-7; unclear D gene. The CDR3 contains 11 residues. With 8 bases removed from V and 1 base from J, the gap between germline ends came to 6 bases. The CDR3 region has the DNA TGTGCCAGCGGGCCATCCTACGAGCAGTACTTC. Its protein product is CASGPSYEQYF.

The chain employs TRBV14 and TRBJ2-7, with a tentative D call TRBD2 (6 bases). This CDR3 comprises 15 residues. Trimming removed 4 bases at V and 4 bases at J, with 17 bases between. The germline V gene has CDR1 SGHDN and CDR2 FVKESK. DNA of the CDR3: TGTGCCAGCAGCCGGACCGGGACTGGAGGATACGAGCAGTACTTC. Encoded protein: CASSRTGTGGYEQYF. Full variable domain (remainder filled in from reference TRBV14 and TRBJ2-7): EAGVTQFPSHSVIEKGQTVTLRCDPISGHDNLYWYRRVMGKEIKFLLHFVKESKQDESGMPNNRFLAERTGGTYSTLKVQPAELEDSGVYFCASSRTGTGGYEQYFGPGTRLTVT.

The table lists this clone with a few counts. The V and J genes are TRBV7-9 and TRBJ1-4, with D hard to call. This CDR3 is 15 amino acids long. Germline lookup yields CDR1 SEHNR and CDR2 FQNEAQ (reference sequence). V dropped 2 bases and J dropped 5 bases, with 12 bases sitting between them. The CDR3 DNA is TGTGCCAGCAGCTTAAAGGGAGCTGAAAATGAAAAACTGTTTTTT. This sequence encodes CASSLKGAENEKLFF.

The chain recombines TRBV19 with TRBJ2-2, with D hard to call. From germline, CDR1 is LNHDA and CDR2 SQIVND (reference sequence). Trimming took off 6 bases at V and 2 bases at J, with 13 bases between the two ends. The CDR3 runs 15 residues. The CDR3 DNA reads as TGTGCCAGTAGAAAGAGTGCCGCAAACACCGGGGAGCTGTTTTTT. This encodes CASRKSAANTGELFF.

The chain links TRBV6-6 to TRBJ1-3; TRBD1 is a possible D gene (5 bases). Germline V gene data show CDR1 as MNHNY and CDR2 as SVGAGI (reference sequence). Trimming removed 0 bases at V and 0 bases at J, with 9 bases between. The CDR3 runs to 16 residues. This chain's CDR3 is CASSYSEGPSGNTIYF. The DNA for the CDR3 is TGTGCCAGCAGTTACTCGGAGGGGCCCTCTGGAAACACCATATATTTT.

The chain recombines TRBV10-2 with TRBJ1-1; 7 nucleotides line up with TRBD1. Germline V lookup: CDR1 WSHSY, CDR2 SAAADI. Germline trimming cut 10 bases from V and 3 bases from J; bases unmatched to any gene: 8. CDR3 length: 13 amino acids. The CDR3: CATTGDWDTEAFF. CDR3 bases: TGCGCCACCACAGGGGATTGGGACACTGAAGCTTTCTTT.

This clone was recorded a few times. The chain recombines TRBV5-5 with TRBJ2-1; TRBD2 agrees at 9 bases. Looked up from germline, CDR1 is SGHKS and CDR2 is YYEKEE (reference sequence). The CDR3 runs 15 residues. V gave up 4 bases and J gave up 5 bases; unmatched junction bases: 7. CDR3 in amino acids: CASSQLAGFHNEQFF. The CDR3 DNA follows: TGTGCCAGCAGCCAACTAGCGGGTTTTCACAATGAGCAGTTCTTC.

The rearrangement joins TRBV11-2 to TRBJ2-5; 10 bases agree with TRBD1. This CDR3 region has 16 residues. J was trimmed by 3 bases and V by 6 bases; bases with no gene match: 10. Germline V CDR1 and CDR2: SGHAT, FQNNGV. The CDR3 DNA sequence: TGTGCCAGCAGAACTCCGGGACAGGGGAGGGAAGAGACCCAGTACTTC. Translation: CASRTPGQGREETQYF.

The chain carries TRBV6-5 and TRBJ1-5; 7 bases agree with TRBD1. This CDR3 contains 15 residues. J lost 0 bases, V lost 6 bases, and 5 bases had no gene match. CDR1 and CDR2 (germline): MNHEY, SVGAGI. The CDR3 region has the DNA TGTGCCAGCAGAACGACAGGGAATAGCAATCAGCCCCAGCATTTT. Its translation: CASRTTGNSNQPQHF.

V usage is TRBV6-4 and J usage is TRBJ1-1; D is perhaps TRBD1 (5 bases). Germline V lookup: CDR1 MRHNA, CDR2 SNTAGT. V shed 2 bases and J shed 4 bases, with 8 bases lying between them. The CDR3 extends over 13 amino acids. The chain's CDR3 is CASSDPGGTEAFF. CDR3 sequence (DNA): TGTGCCAGCAGTGACCCCGGGGGCACTGAAGCTTTCTTT.

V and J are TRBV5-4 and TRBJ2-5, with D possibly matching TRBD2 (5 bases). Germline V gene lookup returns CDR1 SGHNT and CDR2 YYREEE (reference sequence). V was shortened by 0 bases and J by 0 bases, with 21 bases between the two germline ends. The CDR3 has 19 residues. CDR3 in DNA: TGTGCCAGCAGCTTGGGGGCCTACGCCCGGGGATCCGACCAAGAGACCCAGTACTTC. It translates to CASSLGAYARGSDQETQYF.

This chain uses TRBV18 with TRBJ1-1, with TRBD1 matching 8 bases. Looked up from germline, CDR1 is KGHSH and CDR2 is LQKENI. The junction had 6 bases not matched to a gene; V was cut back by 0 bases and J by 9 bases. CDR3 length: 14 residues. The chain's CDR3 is CASSPPEDREKAFF. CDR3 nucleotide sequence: TGTGCCAGCTCACCACCGGAGGACAGGGAAAAAGCTTTCTTT.

Here the CDR3 reads CASSYPGGLSGYTF. The CDR3 coding sequence is TGTGCCAGCAGTTACCCAGGGGGCCTCTCTGGCTACACCTTC. The V and J genes are TRBV6-2 or TRBV6-3 and TRBJ1-2; 8 bases match TRBD1. CDR1 MNHEY and CDR2 SVGEGT come from the germline V gene. CDR3 size: 14 residues. J lost 7 bases, V lost 2 bases, and 6 bases had no gene match.

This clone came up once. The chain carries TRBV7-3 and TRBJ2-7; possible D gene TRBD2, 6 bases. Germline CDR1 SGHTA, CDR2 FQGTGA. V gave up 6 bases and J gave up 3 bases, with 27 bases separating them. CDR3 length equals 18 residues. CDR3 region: CASRRIRVSGEPFYEQYF. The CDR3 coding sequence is TGTGCCAGCAGACGTATACGGGTCTCGGGGGAGCCTTTCTACGAGCAGTACTTC.

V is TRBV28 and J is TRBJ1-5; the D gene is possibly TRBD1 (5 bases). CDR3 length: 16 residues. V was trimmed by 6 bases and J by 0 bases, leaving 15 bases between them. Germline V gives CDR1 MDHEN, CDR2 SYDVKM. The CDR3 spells CASRSLPGYSNQPQHF. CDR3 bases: TGTGCCAGCAGATCACTCCCAGGGTATAGCAATCAGCCCCAGCATTTT.

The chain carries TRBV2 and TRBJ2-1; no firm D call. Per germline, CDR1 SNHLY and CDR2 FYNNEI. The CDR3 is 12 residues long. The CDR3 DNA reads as TGTGCGTGCGATGGAGCCTACAATGAGCAGTTCTTC. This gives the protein CACDGAYNEQFF.